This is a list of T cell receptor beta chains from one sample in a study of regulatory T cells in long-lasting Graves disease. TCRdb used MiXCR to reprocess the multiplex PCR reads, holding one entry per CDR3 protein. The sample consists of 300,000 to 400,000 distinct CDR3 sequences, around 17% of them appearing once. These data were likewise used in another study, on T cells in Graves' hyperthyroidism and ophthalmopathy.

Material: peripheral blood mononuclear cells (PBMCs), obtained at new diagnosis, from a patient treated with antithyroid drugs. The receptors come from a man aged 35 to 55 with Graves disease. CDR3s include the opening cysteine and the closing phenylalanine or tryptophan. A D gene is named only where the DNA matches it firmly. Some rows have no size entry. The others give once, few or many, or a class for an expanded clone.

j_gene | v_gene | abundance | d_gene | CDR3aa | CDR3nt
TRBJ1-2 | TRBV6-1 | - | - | CASRLGPPWGYTF | TGTGCCAGCAGGTTGGGTCCACCCTGGGGCTACACCTTC
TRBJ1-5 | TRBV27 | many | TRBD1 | CATRDRGHLSNQPQHF | TGTGCCACCCGGGACAGGGGGCATTTAAGCAATCAGCCCCAGCATTTT
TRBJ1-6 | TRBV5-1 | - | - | CASSLESDSPLHF | TGCGCCAGCAGCTTGGAATCGGATTCACCCCTCCACTTT
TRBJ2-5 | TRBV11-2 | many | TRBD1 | CASSLGGQGARETQYF | TGTGCCAGCAGCTTAGGCGGACAGGGGGCGCGGGAGACCCAGTACTTC
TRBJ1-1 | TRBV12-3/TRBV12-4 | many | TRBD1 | CASRLAGGGTEAFF | TGTGCCAGCAGACTTGCAGGGGGGGGGACTGAAGCTTTCTTT
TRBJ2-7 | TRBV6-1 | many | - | CASRPGGGFLDEQYF | TGTGCCAGCAGACCCGGTGGGGGTTTTTTGGACGAGCAGTACTTC
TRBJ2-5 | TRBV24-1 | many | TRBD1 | CATIGRDRDGQETQYF | TGTGCCACAATCGGCCGGGACAGGGACGGTCAAGAGACCCAGTACTTC
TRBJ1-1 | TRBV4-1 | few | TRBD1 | CASSLQGLGLNTEAFF | TGCGCCAGCAGCCTACAGGGGCTGGGCCTGAACACTGAAGCTTTCTTT
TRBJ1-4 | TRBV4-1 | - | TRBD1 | CASMQGQGRGKLFF | TGCGCCAGCATGCAAGGACAGGGCCGGGGAAAACTGTTTTTT
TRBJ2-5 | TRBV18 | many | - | CASSPLSGHPRQETQYF | TGTGCCAGCTCACCTTTATCGGGACATCCAAGACAAGAGACCCAGTACTTC
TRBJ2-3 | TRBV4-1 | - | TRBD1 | CASSQRTGGTDTQYF | TGCGCCAGCAGCCAAAGAACAGGGGGCACAGATACGCAGTATTTT
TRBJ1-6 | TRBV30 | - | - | CAWSVRGGQGGSPLHF | TGTGCCTGGAGTGTACGGGGGGGGCAGGGTGGCTCACCCCTCCACTTT
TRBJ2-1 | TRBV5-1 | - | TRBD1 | CASSEDRGAAYNEQFF | TGCGCCAGCAGCGAGGACAGGGGGGCGGCCTACAATGAGCAGTTCTTC
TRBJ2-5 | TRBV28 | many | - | CASSFPPTGSVKETQYF | TGTGCCAGCAGTTTCCCCCCCACCGGATCAGTAAAAGAGACCCAGTACTTC
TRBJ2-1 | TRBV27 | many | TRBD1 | CASSPRTGAYNEQFF | TGTGCCAGCAGTCCCCGGACAGGCGCATACAATGAGCAGTTCTTC
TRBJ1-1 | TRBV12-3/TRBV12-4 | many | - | CASSFLPGTEAFF | TGTGCCAGCAGTTTTCTGCCAGGCACTGAAGCTTTCTTT
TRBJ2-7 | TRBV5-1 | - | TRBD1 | CASSLGTGVDEQYF | TGCGCCAGCAGCTTGGGGACAGGGGTTGACGAGCAGTACTTC
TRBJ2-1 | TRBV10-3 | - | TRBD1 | CAISEEGTAGVF | TGTGCCATCAGTGAAGAGGGGACAGCAGGGGTCTTC
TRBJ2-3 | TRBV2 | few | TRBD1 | CASHRTGGRTDTQYF | TGTGCCAGCCATAGGACAGGGGGCAGGACAGATACGCAGTATTTT
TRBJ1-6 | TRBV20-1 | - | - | CSANTPGWKNSPLHF | TGCAGTGCGAATACTCCAGGGTGGAAAAATTCACCCCTCCACTTT
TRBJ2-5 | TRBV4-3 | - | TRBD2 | CASSQEFQRGGQGIETQYF | TGCGCCAGCAGCCAAGAGTTTCAGCGGGGGGGCCAGGGGATCGAGACCCAGTACTTC
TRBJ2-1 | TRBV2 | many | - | CASSDLEDPSYNEQFF | TGTGCCAGCAGTGACCTGGAGGACCCTAGCTACAATGAGCAGTTCTTC
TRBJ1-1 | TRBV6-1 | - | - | CASRPSLNTEAFF | TGTGCCAGCAGACCCTCCTTGAACACTGAAGCTTTCTTT
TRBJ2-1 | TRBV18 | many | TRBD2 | CASSPPLAGGSEQFF | TGTGCCAGCTCACCACCACTAGCGGGGGGAAGTGAGCAGTTCTTC
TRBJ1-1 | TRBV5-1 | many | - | CASSLVGWRLNTEAFF | TGTGCCAGCAGCTTGGTAGGTTGGCGGCTGAACACTGAAGCTTTCTTT